The clone carrying this T cell receptor beta chain was seen a single time. The data were obtained in a study of PD-L1 blockade in urothelial cancer. Germline CDR1 reads SGHVS; CDR2 reads FNYEAQ. This CDR3 contains 14 residues. Trimming took off 0 bases at V and 0 bases at J, with 6 bases between the two ends. Time point: pretreatment peripheral blood. Here immunoSEQ multiplex PCR was the method, and the copy in TCRdb shows in-frame clones only, minus some. The sample includes just under 65,000 clones, 75% to 90% of them seen just once. The input for sequencing was PBMCs, taken around atezolizumab (anti-PD-L1) treatment. The origin of this receptor is a man aged 70-80 years with urothelial cancer. The chain carries TRBV7-6 and TRBJ2-7, with unresolved D. This CDR3 reads CASSLALHSYEQYF. The CDR3 DNA reads as TGTGCCAGCAGCTTAGCCTTACACTCCTACGAGCAGTACTTC.